The next 20 T cell receptor beta chains were all read from a single sample in a study of spatial heterogeneity in lung cancer. TCRdb ran MiXCR on the 5' RACE reads and lists one entry per CDR3 protein. The sample contains 100,000 or so distinct CDR3 sequences, 3.5% to 5% of which appear only once. Study conclusions and caveats: Mutation tallies in tumors tracked expanded intratumoral alpha and beta TCR counts.

Time point in this sample: sample taken at primary tumor resection. Which antigens these TCRs recognize remains unknown. This sample comprised lung tumor tissue, obtained at surgery. Receptor source: a male donor with early-stage non-small cell lung cancer.

This clonotype was observed at least ten times. The chain uses TRBV14 and TRBJ2-7, with D hard to call. Germline assignment: CDR1 SGHDN and CDR2 FVKESK. V gave up 4 bases and J gave up 3 bases, with 31 bases separating them. The CDR3 extends over 20 amino acids. CDR3 protein: CASSPQPPRTEFSTDYEQYF. The CDR3 DNA reads as TGTGCCAGCAGCCCCCAACCACCGCGGACGGAATTCTCCACTGACTACGAGCAGTACTTC.

This clonotype was recorded at least ten times. This chain links TRBV27 with TRBJ1-2, with unresolved D. V lost 4 bases to trimming and J lost 6 bases, with 18 bases between them. The CDR3 loop spans 15 amino acids. Germline V gene lookup returns CDR1 MNHEY and CDR2 SMNVEV (reference sequence). The CDR3 loop reads CASSSRRSNRNGYTF. CDR3 coding DNA: TGTGCCAGCAGTTCCCGGAGGTCTAATCGGAATGGCTACACCTTC.

Many counts were recorded for this clonotype. V usage is TRBV29-1 and J usage is TRBJ2-5, with a tentative D call TRBD2 (5 bases). Trimming pared 7 bases from V and 5 bases from J, leaving 17 bases between. The germline gives CDR1 SQVTM, CDR2 ANQGSEA. The CDR3 sequence is 13 residues long. The CDR3 protein is CSGGRAGDETQYF. Here the CDR3 DNA reads TGCAGCGGCGGACGGGCGGGTGATGAGACCCAGTACTTC.

A few counts support this clonotype. The chain joins TRBV2 to TRBJ2-2, with TRBD1 identical over 9 bases. This CDR3 is 15 amino acids long. Germline V lookup: CDR1 SNHLY, CDR2 FYNNEI. The ends lost 2 bases at V and 3 bases at J; junction bases unmatched: 1. This chain's CDR3 is CASSEWTGDTGELFF. As DNA, the CDR3 is TGTGCCAGCAGTGAATGGACAGGGGACACCGGGGAGCTGTTTTTT. Full variable domain (outside the CDR3, taken from reference TRBV2 and TRBJ2-2): EPEVTQTPSHQVTQMGQEVILRCVPISNHLYFYWYRQILGQKVEFLVSFYNNEISEKSEIFDDQFSVERPDGSNFTLKIRSTKLEDSAMYFCASSEWTGDTGELFFGEGSRLTVL.

The sample holds one count of this clonotype. The CDR3 carries no conserved terminal phenylalanine or tryptophan, so it likely arises from a read error. The V gene is TRBV19, the J gene TRBJ2-5; D uncertain. The ends were cut back, 6 bases at V and 5 bases at J, with 16 bases in the middle. This CDR3 is 14 amino acids long. CDR1 and CDR2 (germline): LNHDA, SQIVND (reference sequence). The CDR3 region is CASSPSTAAETQYL. CDR3 bases: TGTGCCAGTAGCCCCTCCACCGCGGCGGAGACCCAGTACTTA.

This clonotype has a count of ten or more. V usage is TRBV6-5 and J usage is TRBJ2-1; TRBD1 might be the D (6 bases). Germline CDR1 and CDR2: MNHEY and SVGAGI. The germline V and J ends were trimmed by 5 bases and 10 bases, with 15 bases remaining between them. The CDR3 covers 13 residues. CDR3 sequence: CASSPSQGNEQFF. The CDR3 DNA reads TGTGCCAGCAGTCCCAGCCAGGGGAACGAGCAGTTCTTC.

On this clonotype itself: A clone one base away is much larger, so this may be a read error. This chain links TRBV5-5 with TRBJ2-7; TRBD1 might be the D (6 bases). Germline V gene sequence: CDR1 SGHKS, CDR2 YYEKEE (reference sequence). CDR3 length: 13 amino acids. V gave up 6 bases and J gave up 2 bases, with 12 bases separating them. This CDR3 reads CASNWKGAYEQYF. The CDR3 nucleotides are TGTGCCAGCAACTGGAAGGGGGCCTACGAGCAGTACTTC.

Remarks on this clonotype: This may come from a read error, since a much larger clone is one base off. This sequence joins TRBV7-9 and TRBJ2-7, with 8 nucleotides matching TRBD2. V dropped 3 bases and J dropped 4; count of bases not matched to a gene: 17. This CDR3 is 18 amino acids long. CDR1 and CDR2 from the germline V gene are SEHNR and FQNEAQ (reference sequence). CDR3 DNA sequence: TGTGCCAGCAGCTTCCCCCTTAGTAGGCCTCGCGGGAGGTACGAGCAGTACTTC. It yields the protein CASSFPLSRPRGRYEQYF. The full variable domain, with the rest looked up from reference TRBV7-9 and TRBJ2-7, is DTGVSQNPRHKITKRGQNVTFRCDPISEHNRLYWYRQTLGQGPEFLTYFQNEAQLEKSRLLSDRFSAERPKGSFSTLEIQRTEQGDSAMYLCASSFPLSRPRGRYEQYFGPGTRLTVT.

This clonotype occurred many times. The chain links TRBV2 to TRBJ1-1; no reliable D call. V dropped 3 bases and J dropped 1 base, with 9 bases sitting between them. Per the germline V gene, CDR1 is SNHLY and CDR2 is FYNNEI. CDR3 length: 14 residues. CDR3 bases: TGTGCCAGCAGTGATGGACGGGGGAACACTGAAGCTTTCTTT. Protein product: CASSDGRGNTEAFF. The complete variable domain, with remaining parts taken from reference TRBV2 and TRBJ1-1, reads EPEVTQTPSHQVTQMGQEVILRCVPISNHLYFYWYRQILGQKVEFLVSFYNNEISEKSEIFDDQFSVERPDGSNFTLKIRSTKLEDSAMYFCASSDGRGNTEAFFGQGTRLTVV.

As regards this clonotype: This may arise from a read error, as a much more abundant clone is one base away. The chain employs TRBV12-3 or TRBV12-4 and TRBJ2-3, with D maybe TRBD2 (5 bases). The CDR3 loop spans 13 amino acids. The CDR3 region is CVSSLGGPDTQYF. The DNA for the CDR3 is TGTGTCAGCAGTTTGGGCGGGCCAGATACGCAGTATTTT.

This clonotype occurred many times. The rearrangement joins TRBV2 to TRBJ2-5; unclear D gene. The CDR3 is 12 residues long. Per germline, CDR1 SNHLY and CDR2 FYNNEI. V lost 7 bases, J lost 4 bases, and 10 bases lay in between. CDR3 nucleotide sequence: TGTGCCAGCACAATGAATAGAGAGACCCAGTACTTC. This encodes CASTMNRETQYF.

This clonotype was seen repeatedly, ten times or more. V is TRBV14 and J is TRBJ1-3; D uncertain. This CDR3 is 13 amino acids long. Germline values: CDR1 SGHDN, CDR2 FVKESK. Trimming left V 0 bases short and J 5 bases short, with 5 bases between. In DNA, the CDR3 is TGTGCCAGCAGCCAAGATCTGAGAAACACCATATATTTT. It specifies CASSQDLRNTIYF.

This clonotype was detected ten times or more. This sequence joins TRBV20-1 and TRBJ1-1, with no clear D. The CDR3 has 15 amino acids. V dropped 6 bases and J dropped 0 bases, with 17 bases sitting between them. Germline values: CDR1 DFQATT, CDR2 SNEGSKA (reference sequence). In nucleotides, the CDR3 is TGCAGTGCCTCCTCGCACCAAGAGCTGAACACTGAAGCTTTCTTT. Translating gives CSASSHQELNTEAFF.

This clonotype has a handful of counts. V gene TRBV20-1 combines with J gene TRBJ2-2; possible D gene TRBD1, 5 bases. Germline V gene sequence: CDR1 DFQATT, CDR2 SNEGSKA (reference sequence). The CDR3 loop spans 16 amino acids. The V gene lost 3 bases and the J gene lost 1 base, with 15 bases spanning the gap. The CDR3 protein is CSASQTAKGNTGELFF. The CDR3 DNA follows: TGCAGTGCTAGTCAGACAGCGAAGGGGAACACCGGGGAGCTGTTTTTT.

There are many counts of this clonotype. V is TRBV28 and J is TRBJ1-2; D ambiguous. Per germline, CDR1 MDHEN and CDR2 SYDVKM. Trimming cost V 6 bases and J 6 bases, with 14 bases left between them. The length of the CDR3 is 13 residues. The CDR3, as DNA: TGTGCCAGCAGCCATTTCTCCCTGGATGGCTACACCTTC. Translated, it gives CASSHFSLDGYTF.

This clonotype was counted many times. This chain joins TRBV11-2 and TRBJ2-1; 12 positions agree with TRBD2. Looked up from germline, CDR1 is SGHAT and CDR2 is FQNNGV. With 5 bases clipped from V and 6 bases from J, the junction kept 5 bases outside the gene matches. This CDR3 is 15 amino acids long. CDR3 bases: TGTGCCAGCAGCGACACTAGCGGGAGGTCCAATGAGCAGTTCTTC. This translates into CASSDTSGRSNEQFF.

This clonotype was detected ten times or more. V is TRBV28 and J is TRBJ2-2; no reliable D call. This CDR3 region has 16 residues. CDR1 and CDR2 (germline): MDHEN, SYDVKM. Trimming stripped 0 bases from V and 3 bases from J, with 11 bases between. The CDR3 here is CASSLWVPPDTGELFF. In DNA, the CDR3 is TGTGCCAGCAGTTTATGGGTTCCTCCGGACACCGGGGAGCTGTTTTTT.

In this sample, this clonotype turned up a few times. The chain is built from TRBV6-4 and TRBJ2-1; TRBD2 is a possible D gene (5 bases). With 8 bases removed from V and 4 bases from J, the gap between germline ends came to 18 bases. This CDR3 contains 15 residues. Per germline, CDR1 MRHNA and CDR2 SNTAGT. CDR3 nucleotide sequence: TGTGCCAGCGCAGTAACACGGGGTGGGTACAATGAGCAGTTCTTC. This encodes CASAVTRGGYNEQFF.

V gene TRBV29-1 combines with J gene TRBJ2-3; D perhaps matches TRBD1 (5 bases). There are 14 residues in the CDR3. Trimming shortened V by 4 bases and J by 4 bases, and 15 bases separated the two germline ends. Germline-derived CDR1 and CDR2 are SQVTM and ANQGSEA. Written as DNA, the CDR3 is TGCAGCGTTGCGGTAAGAGACAGAGCAGATACGCAGTATTTT. Its protein product is CSVAVRDRADTQYF.

This clonotype occurred many times. The V and J genes are TRBV6-5 and TRBJ1-6; tentatively, D is TRBD1 (6 bases). This CDR3 has 15 residues. Trimming took 6 bases from V and 7 from J, leaving 16 bases between them. Germline V gene data show CDR1 as MNHEY and CDR2 as SVGAGI. The CDR3, as DNA: TGTGCCAGCAGCCTCGACAGGAGGATCAATTCACCCCTCCACTTT. Its protein is CASSLDRRINSPLHF.